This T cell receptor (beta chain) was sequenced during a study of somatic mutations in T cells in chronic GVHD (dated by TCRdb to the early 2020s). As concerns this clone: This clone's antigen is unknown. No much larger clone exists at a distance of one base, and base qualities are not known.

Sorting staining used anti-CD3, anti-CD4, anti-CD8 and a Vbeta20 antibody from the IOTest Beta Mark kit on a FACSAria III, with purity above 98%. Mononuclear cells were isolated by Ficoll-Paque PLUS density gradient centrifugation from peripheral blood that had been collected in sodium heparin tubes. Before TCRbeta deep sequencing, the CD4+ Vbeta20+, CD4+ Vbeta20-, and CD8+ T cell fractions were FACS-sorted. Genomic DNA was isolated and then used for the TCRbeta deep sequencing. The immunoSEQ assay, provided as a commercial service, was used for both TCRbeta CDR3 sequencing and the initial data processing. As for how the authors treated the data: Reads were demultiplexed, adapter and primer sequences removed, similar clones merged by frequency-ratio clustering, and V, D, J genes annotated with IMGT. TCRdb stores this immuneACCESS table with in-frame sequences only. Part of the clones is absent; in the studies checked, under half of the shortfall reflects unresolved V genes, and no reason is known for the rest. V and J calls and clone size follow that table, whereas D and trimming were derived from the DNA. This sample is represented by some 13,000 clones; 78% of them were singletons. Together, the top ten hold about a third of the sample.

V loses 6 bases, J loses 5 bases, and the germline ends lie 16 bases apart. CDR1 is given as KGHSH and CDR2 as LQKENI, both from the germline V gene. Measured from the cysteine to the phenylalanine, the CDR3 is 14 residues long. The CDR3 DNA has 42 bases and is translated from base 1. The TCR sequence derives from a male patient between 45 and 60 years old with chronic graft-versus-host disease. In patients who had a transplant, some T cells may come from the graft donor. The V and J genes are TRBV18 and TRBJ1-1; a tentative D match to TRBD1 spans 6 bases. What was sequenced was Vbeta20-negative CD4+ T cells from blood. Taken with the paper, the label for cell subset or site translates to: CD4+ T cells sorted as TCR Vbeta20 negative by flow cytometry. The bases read TGTGCCAGCTCGCCGGGACAACGGGGTACTGAAGCTTTCTTT. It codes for CASSPGQRGTEAFF. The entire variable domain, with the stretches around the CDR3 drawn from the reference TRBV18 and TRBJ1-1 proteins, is NAGVMQNPRHLVRRRGQEARLRCSPMKGHSHVYWYRQLPEEGLKFMVYLQKENIIDESGMPKERFSAEFPKEGPSILRIQQVVRGDSAAYFCASSPGQRGTEAFFGQGTRLTVV.